This TCR beta chain was retrieved from a study of OX40 agonist ivuxolimab in advanced cancers. Per the germline V gene, CDR1 is SGDLS and CDR2 is YYNGEE. CDR3 length equals 16 residues. With 0 bases clipped from V and 7 bases from J, the junction kept 9 bases outside the gene matches. The table came from immunoSEQ multiplex PCR; TCRdb's copy has only in-frame clones and leaves some out. The sample contains roughly 60,000 clones, under 95% of which appear only once. The chain combines TRBV9 with TRBJ2-1, with 8 bases aligning to TRBD2. Here the sequenced sample was CD4+ or CD8+ T cells sorted from blood, taken in a trial of the OX40 agonist ivuxolimab. This receptor was obtained from an adult with an advanced solid tumor such as melanoma, head and neck, liver or kidney cancer. CDR3 residues: CASSVVGSGAYNEQFF. The CDR3 DNA follows: TGTGCCAGCAGCGTAGTCGGTAGCGGGGCATATAATGAGCAGTTCTTC.